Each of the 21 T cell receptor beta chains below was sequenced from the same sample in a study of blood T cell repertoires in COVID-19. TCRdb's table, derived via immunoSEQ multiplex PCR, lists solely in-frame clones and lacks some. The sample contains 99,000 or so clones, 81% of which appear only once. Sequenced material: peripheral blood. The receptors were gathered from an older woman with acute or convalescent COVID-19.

CDR3 DNA sequence: TGTGCCAGCAGGACCGGAGGACAGCCCTACGAGCAGTACTTC. It yields the protein CASRTGGQPYEQYF. The J gene is TRBJ2-7, the V gene TRBV28; a possible D gene is TRBD1 (6 bases). V lost 6 bases and J lost 2, with 14 bases in between. CDR3 length equals 14 residues. Germline V gene data show CDR1 as MDHEN and CDR2 as SYDVKM.

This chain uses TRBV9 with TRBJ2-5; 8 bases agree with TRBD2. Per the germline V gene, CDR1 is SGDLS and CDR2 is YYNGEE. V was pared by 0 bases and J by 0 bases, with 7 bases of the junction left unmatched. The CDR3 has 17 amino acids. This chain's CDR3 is CASSVGTTSAYQETQYF. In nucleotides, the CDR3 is TGTGCCAGCAGCGTAGGGACGACTAGCGCCTACCAAGAGACCCAGTACTTC.

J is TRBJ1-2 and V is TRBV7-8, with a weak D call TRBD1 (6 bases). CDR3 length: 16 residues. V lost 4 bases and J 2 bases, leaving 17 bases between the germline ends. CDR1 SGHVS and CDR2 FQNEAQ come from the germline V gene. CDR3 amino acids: CASSSHTGTVNYGYTF. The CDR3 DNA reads TGTGCCAGCAGCTCCCACACAGGGACCGTCAACTATGGCTACACCTTC. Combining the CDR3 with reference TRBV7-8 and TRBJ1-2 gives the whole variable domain GAGVSQSPRYKVAKRGQDVALRCDPISGHVSLFWYQQALGQGPEFLTYFQNEAQLDKSGLPSDRFFAERPEGSVSTLKIQRTQQEDSAVYLCASSSHTGTVNYGYTFGSGTRLTVV.

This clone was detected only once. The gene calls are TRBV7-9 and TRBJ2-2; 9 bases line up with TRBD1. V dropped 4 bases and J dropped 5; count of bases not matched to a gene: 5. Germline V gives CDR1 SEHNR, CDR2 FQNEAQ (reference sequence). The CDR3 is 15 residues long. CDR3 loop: CASSSGQGLTGELFF. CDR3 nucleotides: TGTGCCAGCAGCTCAGGACAGGGGTTAACCGGGGAGCTGTTTTTT.

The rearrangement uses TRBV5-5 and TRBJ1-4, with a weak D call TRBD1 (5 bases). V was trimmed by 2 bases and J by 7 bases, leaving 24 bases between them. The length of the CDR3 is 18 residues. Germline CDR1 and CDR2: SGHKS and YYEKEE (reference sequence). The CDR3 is CASSFSVTQGGLTEKLFF. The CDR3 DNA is TGTGCCAGCAGCTTCAGCGTCACGCAGGGTGGCCTCACTGAAAAACTGTTTTTT.

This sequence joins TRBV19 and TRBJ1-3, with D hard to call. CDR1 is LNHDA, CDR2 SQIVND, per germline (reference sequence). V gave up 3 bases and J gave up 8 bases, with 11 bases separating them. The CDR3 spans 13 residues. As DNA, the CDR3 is TGTGCCAGTAGTATGCCTCCGGTTCACACCATATATTTT. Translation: CASSMPPVHTIYF.

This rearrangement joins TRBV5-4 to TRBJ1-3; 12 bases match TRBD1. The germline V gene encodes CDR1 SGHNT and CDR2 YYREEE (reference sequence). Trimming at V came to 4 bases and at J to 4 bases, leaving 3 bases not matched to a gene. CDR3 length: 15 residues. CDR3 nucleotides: TGTGCCAGCAGCATCGGGACAGGGGGCGGAAACACCATATATTTT. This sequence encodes CASSIGTGGGNTIYF.

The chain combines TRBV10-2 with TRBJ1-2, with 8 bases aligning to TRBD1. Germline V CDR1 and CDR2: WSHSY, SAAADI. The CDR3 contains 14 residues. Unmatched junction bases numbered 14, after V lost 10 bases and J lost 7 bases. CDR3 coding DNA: TGCGCCACCGGCCGGGGGACAGGTCTCGGTGGCTACACCTTC. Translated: CATGRGTGLGGYTF.

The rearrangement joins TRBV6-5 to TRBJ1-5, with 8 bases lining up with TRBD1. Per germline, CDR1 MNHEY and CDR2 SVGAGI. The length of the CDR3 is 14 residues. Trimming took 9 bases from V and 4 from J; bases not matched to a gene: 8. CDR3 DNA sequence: TGTGCCAGTGGGATACAGGGGGTTAATCAGCCCCAGCATTTT. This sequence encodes CASGIQGVNQPQHF.

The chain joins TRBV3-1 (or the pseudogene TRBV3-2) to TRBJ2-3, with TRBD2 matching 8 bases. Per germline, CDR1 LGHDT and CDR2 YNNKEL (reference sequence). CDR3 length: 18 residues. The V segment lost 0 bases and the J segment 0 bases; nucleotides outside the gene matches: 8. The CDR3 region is CASSQDNLAGYSTDTQYF. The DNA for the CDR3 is TGTGCCAGCAGCCAAGATAACCTAGCGGGCTATAGCACAGATACGCAGTATTTT.

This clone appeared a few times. The CDR3 loop reads CATSRESANYGYTF. The CDR3 DNA follows: TGTGCCACCAGCAGAGAGTCAGCTAACTATGGCTACACCTTC. V gene TRBV15 combines with J gene TRBJ1-2, with no clear D. CDR1 is LNHNV and CDR2 is YYDKDF in the germline V gene (reference sequence). This CDR3 contains 14 residues. With 0 bases removed from V and 0 bases from J, the gap between germline ends came to 5 bases.

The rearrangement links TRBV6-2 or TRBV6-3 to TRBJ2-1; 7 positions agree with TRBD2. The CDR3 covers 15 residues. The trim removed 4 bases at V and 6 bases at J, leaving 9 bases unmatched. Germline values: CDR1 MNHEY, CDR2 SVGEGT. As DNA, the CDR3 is TGTGCCAGCAGTTCGGGGGGTAGGGCCAGCAATGAGCAGTTCTTC. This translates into CASSSGGRASNEQFF.

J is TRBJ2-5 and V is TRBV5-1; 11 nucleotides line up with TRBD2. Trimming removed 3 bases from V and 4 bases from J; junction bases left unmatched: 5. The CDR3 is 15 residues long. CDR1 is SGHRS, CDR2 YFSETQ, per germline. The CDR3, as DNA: TGCGCCAGCAGCTCGATCACTAGCGGGGGAGAGACCCAGTACTTC. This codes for CASSSITSGGETQYF.

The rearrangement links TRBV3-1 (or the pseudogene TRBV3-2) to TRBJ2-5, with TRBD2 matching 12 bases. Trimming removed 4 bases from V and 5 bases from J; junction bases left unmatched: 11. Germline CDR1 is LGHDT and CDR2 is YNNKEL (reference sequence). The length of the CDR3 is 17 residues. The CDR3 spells CASSRRLAGAPRETQYF. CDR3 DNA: TGTGCCAGCAGCCGCCGACTAGCGGGGGCCCCCCGGGAGACCCAGTACTTC.

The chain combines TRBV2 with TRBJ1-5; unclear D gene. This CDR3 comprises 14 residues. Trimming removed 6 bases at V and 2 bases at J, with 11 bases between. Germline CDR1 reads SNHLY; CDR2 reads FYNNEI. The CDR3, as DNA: TGTGCCAGCAGCATACAAGAGGGCAATCAGCCCCAGCATTTT. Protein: CASSIQEGNQPQHF.

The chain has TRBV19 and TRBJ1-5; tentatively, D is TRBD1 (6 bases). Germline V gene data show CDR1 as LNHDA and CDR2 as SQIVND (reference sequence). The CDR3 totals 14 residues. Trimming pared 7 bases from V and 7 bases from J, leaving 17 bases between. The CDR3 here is CASTIPQGNQPQHF. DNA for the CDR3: TGTGCCAGTACCATCCCACAGGGTAACCAGCCCCAGCATTTT.

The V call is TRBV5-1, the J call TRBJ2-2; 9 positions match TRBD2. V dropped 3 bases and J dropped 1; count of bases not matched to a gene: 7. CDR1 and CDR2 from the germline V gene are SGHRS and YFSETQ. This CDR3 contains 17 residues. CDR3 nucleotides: TGCGCCAGCAGCTCTTCAGCGGGAGGCGGGAACACCGGGGAGCTGTTTTTT. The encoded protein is CASSSSAGGGNTGELFF.

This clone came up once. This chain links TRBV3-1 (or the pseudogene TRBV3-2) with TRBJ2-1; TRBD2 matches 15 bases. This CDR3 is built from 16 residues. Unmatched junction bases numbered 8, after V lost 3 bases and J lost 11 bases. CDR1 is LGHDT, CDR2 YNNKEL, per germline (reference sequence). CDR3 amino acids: CASSQGTSGGLSQQFF. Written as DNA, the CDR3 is TGTGCCAGCAGCCAGGGGACTAGCGGGGGGTTAAGTCAGCAGTTCTTC.

Here the CDR3 DNA reads TGTGCCAGCAGCCACCTTCCAGGGGCAGCGAGCACTGAAGCTTTCTTT. This encodes CASSHLPGAASTEAFF. V and J are TRBV3-1 (or the pseudogene TRBV3-2) and TRBJ1-1, with D possibly matching TRBD1 (6 bases). This CDR3 is 16 amino acids long. CDR1 and CDR2 from the germline V gene are LGHDT and YNNKEL (reference sequence). V was shortened by 3 bases and J by 4 bases, with 18 bases between the two germline ends.

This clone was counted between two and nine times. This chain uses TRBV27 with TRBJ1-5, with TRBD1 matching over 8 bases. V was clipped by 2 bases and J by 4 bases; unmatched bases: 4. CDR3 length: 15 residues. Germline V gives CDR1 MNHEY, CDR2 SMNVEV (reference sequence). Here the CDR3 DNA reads TGTGCCAGCAGTTTAACCCGGGACAGGAATCAGCCCCAGCATTTT. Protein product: CASSLTRDRNQPQHF.

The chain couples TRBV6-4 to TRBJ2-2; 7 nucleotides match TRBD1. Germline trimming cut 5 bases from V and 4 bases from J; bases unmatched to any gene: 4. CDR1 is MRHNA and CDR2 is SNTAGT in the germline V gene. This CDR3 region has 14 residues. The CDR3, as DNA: TGTGCCAGCAGTACCGGGACAGCCACCGGGGAGCTGTTTTTT. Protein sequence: CASSTGTATGELFF.